This T cell receptor beta chain was sequenced in a study of T cells in Graves' hyperthyroidism and ophthalmopathy. Study context: The authors collected peripheral blood at initial diagnosis, before any treatment. Study-level results: A median about 6.2 months before onset, the model predicted ophthalmopathy.

This clonotype has a count of ten or more. Its specificity is unknown. The diagnoses drew upon clinical symptoms, serum thyroxine and TRAb, thyroid ultrasound and orbital computed tomography. The junction had 2 bases not matched to a gene; V was cut back by 6 bases and J by 3 bases. CDR3 length: 13 amino acids. Looked up from germline, CDR1 is MNHEY and CDR2 is SMNVEV (reference sequence). Amplification of TCR beta CDR3 regions was performed using RNA transcripts as template. The study used the HTBI primer set for a first-round RT-PCR of the TCR CDR3. TCRdb independently ran MiXCR on the multiplex PCR reads; one entry per CDR3 protein. Of hundreds of thousands of distinct CDR3 sequences in the sample, less than 25% were seen once.

This receptor was taken from a woman in her 70s with Graves' ophthalmopathy. Sequencing was carried out using blood. This chain joins TRBV27 and TRBJ1-5, with 7 bases that match TRBD1. The CDR3: CASRQGINQPQHF. CDR3 DNA: TGTGCCAGCAGACAGGGGATCAATCAGCCCCAGCATTTT.